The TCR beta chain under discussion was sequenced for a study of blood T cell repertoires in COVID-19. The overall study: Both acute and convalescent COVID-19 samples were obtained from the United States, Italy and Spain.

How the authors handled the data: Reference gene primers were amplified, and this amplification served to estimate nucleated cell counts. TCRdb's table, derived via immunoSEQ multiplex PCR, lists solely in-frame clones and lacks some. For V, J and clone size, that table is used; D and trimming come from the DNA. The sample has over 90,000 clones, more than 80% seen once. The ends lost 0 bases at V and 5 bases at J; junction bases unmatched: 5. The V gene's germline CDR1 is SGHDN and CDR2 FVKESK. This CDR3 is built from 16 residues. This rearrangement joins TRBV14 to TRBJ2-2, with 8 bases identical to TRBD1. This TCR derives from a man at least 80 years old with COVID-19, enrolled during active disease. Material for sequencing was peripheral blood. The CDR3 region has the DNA TGTGCCAGCAGCCAAGACTTGACAGGGGCTACCGGGGAGCTGTTTTTT. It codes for CASSQDLTGATGELFF.